Included here is one TCR beta chain sequence, with context. These data originate in a study of shared clonotypes between healthy human individuals. Naivety among CD8 cells was defined by CD45RO negativity and positive CCR7 selection, thereby excluding terminally differentiated effector memory CD45RA+ cells. Sequencing used immunoSEQ multiplex PCR; TCRdb keeps in-frame clones, though not all of them. The top ten hold around 24% of the sample, which has over 800,000 clones, around 92% seen once. The CDR3 runs to 13 residues. Trimming cost V 4 bases and J 4 bases, with 12 bases left between them. Germline values: CDR1 SGDLS, CDR2 YYNGEE.

The source of this sequence is a man in his thirties or forties in good health. The sequenced sample consisted of naive CD8+ T cells sorted from blood. The chain joins TRBV9 to TRBJ2-7, with D perhaps TRBD1 (5 bases). The CDR3 region is CASSLDQGYEQYF. The CDR3 DNA reads as TGTGCCAGCAGCCTAGATCAGGGTTACGAGCAGTACTTC.